This TCR beta chain was captured in a study of blood T cell repertoires in COVID-19 (dated by TCRdb to about 2020). Some background on the complete study: Samples covering the acute and convalescent phases of COVID-19 were provided by collaborators in the United States, Italy and Spain. The prospective study material was composed of cDNA or gDNA derived from T cells, B-cell-depleted T cells, or PBMCs. The repertoires were released in a freely available public database meant as a resource for research on the immune response to SARS-CoV-2. Samples came from the ongoing ImmuneRACE study (first 160 participants) plus 1,254 subjects from 6 global collaborators. A de-identified subject ID, COVID-19 status, age in years and sex were almost always included in the sample metadata. Deeply sampled blood TCRbeta repertoires from subjects exposed to, actively infected with, or recovered from COVID-19 were included in the dataset. Where HLA class I and class II types were available, the types were taken from metadata supplied by the sample provider, not from assay-based typing. The investigation overall reported the following: Clinical and demographic metadata were provided uncurated, with the amount varying by source and participant.

This clone has just one count. Its binding antigen is unknown. Qualities for individual bases were not recorded, and no much larger clone is one base off. TCRbeta CDR3 regions were amplified from genomic DNA using the immunoSEQ Assay, a bias-controlled multiplex PCR. Concerning the study's data processing: The number of nucleated cells in each sample was estimated from the amplification of reference gene primers within the assay. Sequence reads were collapsed and filtered to measure the absolute abundance of every unique TCRbeta CDR3 rearrangement. For each sample, productive Simpson clonality was calculated as the square root of Simpson's diversity index across productive rearrangements. What TCRdb holds here is the immuneACCESS table cut down to in-frame rearrangements. Part of the clones is not present; checked against another copy, under half of the missing clones reflect an unresolved V gene, and the others are unexplained. That table supplies the V and J calls and clone size; D and trimming were determined from the DNA. For this sample the table gives 130,000 to 150,000 clones, of which about four fifths were detected only once. The top ten constitute under 15% of the sample.

The germline V and J ends show losses of 7 bases and 5 bases respectively, and no gene match explains 20 bases of the junction. Including cysteine and phenylalanine, the CDR3 has 19 amino acids. The entry retains the CDR3 DNA only, 57 bases that are in frame from base 1. The germline V gene (reference sequence) supplies CDR1 LNHDA and CDR2 SQIVND. Whole blood was collected in K2EDTA tubes by collaborating institutions according to the institutions' own protocols. For TCRbeta analysis, collaborators shipped samples in one of three forms: frozen whole blood, isolated PBMCs, or DNA extracted from either of those sample types.

The sample comprised peripheral blood. Here the chain combines TRBV19 and TRBJ2-2; 9 central nucleotides agree with TRBD1. This receptor was obtained from a man older than 75 with acute or convalescent COVID-19. The DNA is TGTGCCAGTATCCCAACAGGGGGCAATATCCGCTTAAGGACCGGGGAGCTGTTTTTT. Its coded protein is CASIPTGGNIRLRTGELFF. Outside the CDR3, residues come from the reference TRBV19 and TRBJ2-2 proteins, so the full variable domain is: DGGITQSPKYLFRKEGQNVTLSCEQNLNHDAMYWYRQDPGQGLRLIYYSQIVNDFQKGDIAEGYSVSREKKESFPLTVTSAQKNPTAFYLCASIPTGGNIRLRTGELFFGEGSRLTVL.